This TCR beta chain is from a study of human thymus T cells (dated by TCRdb to the early 2020s). Context from the whole study: The study characterized TCR alpha and beta repertoires from fewer than ten infant thymus samples and a few related peripheral blood samples. The cohort included about 6 male and two female infants, with donor ages spanning 7 to 244 days. The paper's findings and limits, for the study overall: Thymus samples yielded on average around 810,000 unique TCRB clonotypes, compared with around 84,000 from blood samples. Usage of V and J gene segments appeared to be biased in both the thymic and the peripheral blood repertoires. According to the related research, thymic TCR repertoires were highly overlapping among unrelated individuals.

Deletion took 4 bases off V and 8 bases off J, with a span of 11 bases between the germline ends. Counted from cysteine to phenylalanine, this CDR3 has 13 amino acids. Only CDR3 DNA remains: 39 bases, in frame from the first base. CDR1 and CDR2 (MNHEY, SVGAGI) derive from the germline V gene. As concerns this clone: Its binding antigen is unknown. Per-nucleotide qualities are absent, and no much larger clonotype sits a single base away.

The thymus tissue came from surgical resects taken out during corrective cardiac surgery. The donors were immunologically healthy infants in Finland who had open corrective cardiac surgery for congenital heart defects. After being mechanically released from the tissue, thymocytes were kept at -70 degrees C in pellets of about 10-33 million cells. A QIAsymphony instrument was used to extract genomic DNA from the frozen cell pellets. TCRB and TCRAD loci were amplified from a standardized quantity of quality-controlled genomic DNA using the immunoSEQ multiplex PCR assay. The amplicons spanned the V(D)J region and were long enough to cover the CDR3 and allow V and J genes to be identified. Amplicon sequencing was performed on an Illumina platform through the commercial immunoSEQ service. The paper's processing steps were these. Corrections for primer bias and sequencing errors followed previously described methods, while TCRAD and TCRB definitions were based on the IMGT database. The repertoires were analysed using immunoSEQ Analyzer 3.0 and VDJTools for basic statistics, V/J segment usage, diversity estimates, rarefaction and pairwise overlap. Diversity was estimated using the Chao1, ChaoE, Efron-Thisted, Shannon and inverse Simpson indices, and was also estimated on datasets down-sampled to the size of the smallest sample. Repertoire overlap used strict matching of CDR3 nucleotide sequence, V gene and J gene, with Jaccard-based multidimensional scaling clustering. Here the immuneACCESS table is served through TCRdb, limited to in-frame sequences with V and J called. Missing clones are a known gap in these copies; in checked studies unresolved V genes cover under half, and the rest lacks a known reason. The DNA was the basis for D and trimming; V, J and clone size are from that table. This sample comprises approximately 71,000 clones, 90% to 95% of them detected only once. The ten largest make up around 0.037% of the sample.

Sequences were obtained from thymus tissue. This receptor was identified in a girl less than two years old with a congenital heart defect but otherwise immunologically healthy. This chain is built from TRBV6-5 and TRBJ1-4; no D segment can be confidently identified. The CDR3 here reads CASSFTVREKLFF. The sequenced DNA: TGTGCCAGCAGTTTCACGGTGAGGGAAAAACTGTTTTTT.